This passage covers 21 T cell receptor beta chains from one sample sequenced in a study of shared clonotypes between healthy human individuals (dated by TCRdb to 2019 to 2021). Libraries were constructed by the immunoSEQ multiplex PCR assay. TCRdb took this table from immuneACCESS and kept in-frame rearrangements with V and J called. Such tables lack part of the clones; where checked against another copy, unresolved V genes explain under half of the gap, and the rest is unexplained. The sample table lists about 95,000 clones, approximately 61% of them with a count of one. Together, the top ten hold more than 40% of the sample. The specimen was memory CD8+ T cells sorted from blood. Taken with the paper, the label for cell subset or site translates to: CD45RO+ cells pooled with CCR7-negative TemRA cells. All receptors come from a man aged 25 to 40 in good health.

Details on this clone: This may stem from a read error, because a much larger clone lies one nucleotide away. The V and J genes are TRBV6-6 and TRBJ2-2; no reliable D call. The V gene lost 0 bases and the J gene lost 2 bases, with 1 base spanning the gap. The CDR3 length is 13 residues. Germline V gene data show CDR1 as MNHNY and CDR2 as SVGAGI (reference sequence). The CDR3 sequence: CASSYSNTGELFF. DNA for the CDR3: TGTGCCAGCAGTTACTCAAACACCGGGGAGCTGTTTTTT.

The chain links TRBV15 to TRBJ2-7; 9 bases are shared with TRBD1. Trimming took 0 bases from V and 0 from J; bases not matched to a gene: 21. CDR3 size: 22 residues. Germline assignment: CDR1 LNHNV and CDR2 YYDKDF (reference sequence). For the CDR3, the DNA is TGTGCCACCAGCAGAGATATCTGGGACAGGGTCCGCCCACATACCGTCTCCTACGAGCAGTACTTC. Protein sequence: CATSRDIWDRVRPHTVSYEQYF.

This clone was recorded only once. This sequence joins TRBV6-1 and TRBJ2-1; tentatively, D is TRBD2 (6 bases). This CDR3 contains 17 residues. Germline CDR1 MNHNS, CDR2 SASEGT. Trimming shortened V by 2 bases and J by 0 bases, and 14 bases separated the two germline ends. The CDR3 here is CASSEFGGSASYNEQFF. In nucleotides, the CDR3 is TGTGCCAGCAGTGAATTTGGGGGGAGTGCCTCCTACAATGAGCAGTTCTTC.

The chain uses TRBV27 and TRBJ1-2; D uncertain. V was cut by 5 bases and J by 2 bases, with 12 bases left in between. Germline V gene sequence: CDR1 MNHEY, CDR2 SMNVEV (reference sequence). This CDR3 has 14 amino acids. Here the CDR3 reads CASSLTPLNYGYTF. CDR3 sequence (DNA): TGTGCCAGCAGTCTCACCCCGCTAAACTATGGCTACACCTTC.

The chain carries TRBV19 and TRBJ2-1; possible D gene TRBD2, 6 bases. Germline V gene sequence: CDR1 LNHDA, CDR2 SQIVND (reference sequence). The CDR3 consists of 17 residues. Trimming shortened V by 6 bases and J by 0 bases, and 18 bases separated the two germline ends. CDR3 nucleotides: TGTGCCAGTAGCCCGTCTTCGGGAGAGCTCTCCTACAATGAGCAGTTCTTC. Its translation is CASSPSSGELSYNEQFF.

The genes are TRBV5-1 and TRBJ2-7, with TRBD2 matching 7 bases. With 0 bases clipped from V and 3 bases from J, the junction kept 9 bases outside the gene matches. Germline CDR1 and CDR2: SGHRS and YFSETQ. The CDR3 is 16 residues long. The CDR3 DNA sequence: TGCGCCAGCAGCTTGGGTCGGGGTAGCGGGTTCTACGAGCAGTACTTC. Its translation is CASSLGRGSGFYEQYF.

This clone was seen repeatedly, ten times or more. This sequence joins TRBV6-1 and TRBJ2-1; the match to TRBD1 covers 10 bases. With 2 bases clipped from V and 3 bases from J, the junction kept 1 base outside the gene matches. Looked up from germline, CDR1 is MNHNS and CDR2 is SASEGT. The CDR3 totals 15 residues. The DNA for the CDR3 is TGTGCCAGCAGTGAAAGGACAGGGGGCTACAATGAGCAGTTCTTC. Translated, it gives CASSERTGGYNEQFF.

The chain is built from TRBV2 and TRBJ2-7; D might be TRBD2 (7 bases). This CDR3 comprises 13 residues. CDR1 and CDR2 from the germline V gene are SNHLY and FYNNEI. V was shortened by 6 bases and J by 6 bases, with 15 bases between the two germline ends. The CDR3 is CASSSGGGFEQYF. The DNA for the CDR3 is TGTGCCAGCAGCAGTGGGGGGGGCTTCGAGCAGTACTTC. Full variable domain (rest looked up from reference TRBV2 and TRBJ2-7): EPEVTQTPSHQVTQMGQEVILRCVPISNHLYFYWYRQILGQKVEFLVSFYNNEISEKSEIFDDQFSVERPDGSNFTLKIRSTKLEDSAMYFCASSSGGGFEQYFGPGTRLTVT.

The chain employs TRBV21-1 and TRBJ2-2; no DNA check was done on the table's D call, TRBD1. TRBV21-1 is a pseudogene locus. The CDR3 extends over 18 amino acids. The CDR3 DNA reads as TGTGCCAGCAGCAAAGCGGCGACAGGGATGGAGCACACCGGGGAGCTGTTTTTT. Protein: CASSKAATGMEHTGELFF.

This clone has at least ten counts. With a much larger clone just one base away, this may be a read error. Other DNA sequences in the same sample also yield this CDR3. This chain joins TRBV28 and TRBJ2-7; D is ambiguous. Germline values: CDR1 MDHEN, CDR2 SYDVKM. There are 11 residues in the CDR3. V was shortened by 4 bases and J by 3 bases, with 4 bases between the two germline ends. CDR3 amino acids: CASSSFYEQYF. The CDR3 coding sequence is TGTGCCAGCAGTTCATTCTACGAGCAGTACTTC.

The chain combines TRBV28 with TRBJ2-5, with TRBD1 matching 7 bases. The CDR3 runs 15 residues. Germline CDR1 is MDHEN and CDR2 is SYDVKM. V shed 3 bases, J shed 2 bases, and the junction held 6 bases outside the gene matches. The CDR3 DNA follows: TGTGCCAGCAGTTTCTTCGGGACAGCACAAGAGACCCAGTACTTC. It is translated as CASSFFGTAQETQYF.

There are a few counts of this clone. The chain couples TRBV30 to TRBJ2-3; the match to TRBD2 covers 10 bases. Germline loops: CDR1 GTSNPN, CDR2 SVGIG (reference sequence). The junction had 8 bases not matched to a gene; V was cut back by 1 base and J by 1 base. The CDR3 sequence is 17 residues long. The CDR3 coding sequence is TGTGCCTGGAGTGCCCTCGGTGGGACTAGCGGCACAGATACGCAGTATTTT. It translates to CAWSALGGTSGTDTQYF. The whole variable domain, remainder taken from reference TRBV30 and TRBJ2-3, is SQTIHQWPATLVQPVGSPLSLECTVEGTSNPNLYWYRQAAGRGLQLLFYSVGIGQISSEVPQNLSASRPQDRQFILSSKKLLLSDSGFYLCAWSALGGTSGTDTQYFGPGTRLTVL.

The chain combines TRBV6-5 with TRBJ1-1, with D perhaps TRBD1 (6 bases). The CDR3 runs to 13 residues. Germline V gene data show CDR1 as MNHEY and CDR2 as SVGAGI. Trimming stripped 5 bases from V and 8 bases from J, with 15 bases between. CDR3 in DNA: TGTGCCAGCAGTCTGAGAACCGGGACAGAAGCTTTCTTT. Its protein is CASSLRTGTEAFF.

This chain joins TRBV2 and TRBJ2-1, with unresolved D. The CDR3 consists of 11 residues. The V end was cut by 6 bases, the J end by 4 bases, with 4 bases between. Germline CDR1 reads SNHLY; CDR2 reads FYNNEI. The CDR3 bases are TGTGCCAGCAGGGTATACAATGAGCAGTTCTTC. It is translated as CASRVYNEQFF.

The chain carries TRBV29-1 and TRBJ2-1, with D perhaps TRBD1 (5 bases). The germline gives CDR1 SQVTM, CDR2 ANQGSEA. The CDR3 contains 14 residues. Trimming took 6 bases from V and 0 from J, leaving 12 bases between them. CDR3 DNA: TGCAGCGTCGTCGACAGCAGCTCCTACAATGAGCAGTTCTTC. Its protein is CSVVDSSSYNEQFF.

The rearrangement links TRBV29-1 to TRBJ2-2; D perhaps matches TRBD2 (5 bases). V dropped 5 bases and J dropped 5 bases, with 12 bases sitting between them. The CDR3 totals 13 residues. Germline V gene lookup returns CDR1 SQVTM and CDR2 ANQGSEA. The CDR3 sequence: CSVSRGATGELFF. The CDR3 coding sequence is TGCAGCGTTTCACGGGGTGCGACCGGGGAGCTGTTTTTT.

DNA of the CDR3: TGTGCTGTGAGGGGGTTAGCGGCTAGCACAGATACGCAGTATTTT. Translation gives CAVRGLAASTDTQYF. The chain couples TRBV6-5 to TRBJ2-3; D possibly uses TRBD1 or TRBD2 (6 bases each). CDR3 size: 15 residues. CDR1 MNHEY and CDR2 SVGAGI come from the germline V gene.

This clone was seen just once. V is TRBV11-2 and J is TRBJ2-1; 7 nucleotides agree with TRBD1. The germline V gene has CDR1 SGHAT and CDR2 FQNNGV. Trimming removed 3 bases from V and 15 bases from J; junction bases left unmatched: 11. The CDR3 consists of 13 residues. DNA of the CDR3: TGTGCCAGCAGCTTCCAACCTGACAGGGTACGGTTCTTC. This sequence encodes CASSFQPDRVRFF.

Written as DNA, the CDR3 is TGTGCCAGCAGCTTTAACTCGGGGGGCTACGAGCAGTACTTC. Its translation is CASSFNSGGYEQYF. The rearrangement joins TRBV7-8 to TRBJ2-7, with 7 bases that match TRBD2. V dropped 3 bases and J dropped 3; count of bases not matched to a gene: 5. Germline-derived CDR1 and CDR2 are SGHVS and FQNEAQ. This CDR3 has 14 amino acids.

The chain carries TRBV10-2 and TRBJ2-1; D ambiguous. CDR1 WSHSY and CDR2 SAAADI come from the germline V gene. CDR3 length: 12 residues. Between the trimmed V and J ends, which lost 3 bases and 1 base, there was a span of 1 base. CDR3 sequence (DNA): TGCGCCAGCAGTGAATCCTACAATGAGCAGTTCTTC. This codes for CASSESYNEQFF.

V usage is TRBV14 and J usage is TRBJ2-5; the match to TRBD2 covers 7 bases. Trimming took 0 bases from V and 2 from J; bases not matched to a gene: 15. The CDR3 extends over 19 amino acids. Germline CDR1 reads SGHDN; CDR2 reads FVKESK. CDR3 DNA: TGTGCCAGCAGCCAAGATCGACGGGAGGCTACGTTGAGACAAGAGACCCAGTACTTC. It codes for CASSQDRREATLRQETQYF. Supplemented by reference TRBV14 and TRBJ2-5, the full variable domain reads EAGVTQFPSHSVIEKGQTVTLRCDPISGHDNLYWYRRVMGKEIKFLLHFVKESKQDESGMPNNRFLAERTGGTYSTLKVQPAELEDSGVYFCASSQDRREATLRQETQYFGPGTRLLVL.